Shown below are 18 T cell receptor beta chains from a single sample sequenced in a study of blood T cell repertoires in COVID-19. Libraries were prepared by immunoSEQ multiplex PCR; TCRdb keeps only in-frame clonotypes and omits some of them. The sample has 65,000 to 70,000 clones; more than 90% are singletons. Material: peripheral blood. These receptors came from a human donor with active COVID-19. The donor label of this sample is uncertain.

This chain connects TRBV15 to TRBJ1-5; 8 bases fit TRBD1. Trimming at V came to 1 base and at J to 3 bases, leaving 5 bases not matched to a gene. In germline, CDR1 is LNHNV, CDR2 YYDKDF (reference sequence). The CDR3 consists of 16 residues. The CDR3 nucleotides read TGTGCCACCAGCAGAGCCGGGACAGGTAACAATCAGCCCCAGCATTTT. Residues: CATSRAGTGNNQPQHF.

V gene TRBV27 combines with J gene TRBJ1-6, with 7 bases that match TRBD1. Per germline, CDR1 MNHEY and CDR2 SMNVEV (reference sequence). V gave up 4 bases and J gave up 10 bases; unmatched junction bases: 10. The CDR3 is made up of 15 amino acids. In DNA form, the CDR3 reads TGTGCCAGCAGTTCCACGACAGGGTCAGGATCACCCCTCCACTTT. This translates into CASSSTTGSGSPLHF.

The chain couples TRBV4-3 to TRBJ1-5; the D gene is possibly TRBD1 (5 bases). The V gene lost 0 bases and the J gene lost 0 bases, with 12 bases spanning the gap. The CDR3 is 17 amino acids. Germline V gene sequence: CDR1 LGHNA, CDR2 YSLEER. This chain's CDR3 is CASSQERGLYSNQPQHF. The DNA for the CDR3 is TGCGCCAGCAGCCAAGAAAGGGGTCTTTATAGCAATCAGCCCCAGCATTTT.

This sequence joins TRBV6-5 and TRBJ2-1; a possible D gene is TRBD2 (5 bases). Germline V gene sequence: CDR1 MNHEY, CDR2 SVGAGI. The V and J ends lost 4 bases and 9 bases respectively, with 13 bases between them. The CDR3 spans 13 residues. CDR3 coding DNA: TGTGCCAGCAGTTCATCTAGCCTGACTGAGCAGTTCTTC. The encoded protein is CASSSSSLTEQFF.

The rearrangement joins TRBV5-1 to TRBJ1-3; TRBD1 aligns across 7 bases. The CDR3 is 13 residues long. The germline V gene has CDR1 SGHRS and CDR2 YFSETQ. Trimming took 4 bases from V and 12 from J; bases not matched to a gene: 10. CDR3 protein: CASSGGGLGGIYF. The CDR3 DNA reads TGCGCCAGCAGCGGAGGGGGCTTAGGAGGCATATATTTT.

This rearrangement joins TRBV3-1 (or the pseudogene TRBV3-2) to TRBJ2-3; 9 bases fit TRBD1. The germline V gene encodes CDR1 LGHDT and CDR2 YNNKEL (reference sequence). The CDR3 contains 18 residues. Unmatched junction bases numbered 8, after V lost 1 base and J lost 0 bases. The CDR3 DNA reads TGTGCCAGCAGCCAAGGGTGGGTCGGGACAGGGAGCACAGATACGCAGTATTTT. Translating it yields CASSQGWVGTGSTDTQYF.

The J gene is TRBJ1-4, the V gene TRBV5-4; 7 bases are a match to TRBD1. V shed 4 bases, J shed 8 bases, and the junction held 11 bases outside the gene matches. The CDR3 extends over 15 amino acids. Germline loops: CDR1 SGHNT, CDR2 YYREEE (reference sequence). The CDR3 protein is CASSPTGKGVEKLFF. The CDR3 DNA reads as TGTGCCAGCAGCCCGACAGGGAAGGGCGTCGAAAAACTGTTTTTT.

The rearrangement joins TRBV24-1 to TRBJ2-5, with 8 nucleotides matching TRBD2. Germline CDR1 is KGHDR and CDR2 is SFDVKD. The CDR3 sequence is 15 residues long. With V trimmed by 2 bases and J by 4 bases, 5 bases remained unmatched. The CDR3 region is CATSDSGGLRETQYF. In nucleotides, the CDR3 is TGTGCCACCAGTGATTCGGGAGGGTTGAGAGAGACCCAGTACTTC.

The J gene is TRBJ2-6, the V gene TRBV6-2 or TRBV6-3; D remains ambiguous. The CDR3 totals 15 residues. Germline V CDR1 and CDR2: MNHEY, SVGEGT. The V end was cut by 4 bases, the J end by 0 bases, with 7 bases between. CDR3 nucleotides: TGTGCCAGCAGTTGGAGTGTCTCTGGGGCCAACGTCCTGACTTTC. Its protein is CASSWSVSGANVLTF.

The rearrangement uses TRBV29-1 and TRBJ2-7; a possible D gene is TRBD1 (6 bases). The CDR3 contains 14 residues. Germline CDR1 SQVTM, CDR2 ANQGSEA. The V and J ends lost 1 base and 5 bases respectively, with 15 bases between them. This CDR3 is CSVEGYRVYDEQYF. The CDR3 DNA sequence: TGCAGCGTTGAAGGGTACAGGGTCTACGACGAGCAGTACTTC.

This chain uses TRBV21-1 with TRBJ2-5; the D call in the table, TRBD2, was not verified against the DNA. TRBV21-1 counts as a pseudogene. The CDR3 loop spans 17 amino acids. The CDR3 DNA reads TGTGCCAGCAGCTCCCGGGGGGAGAATTTATCCCAAGAGACCCAGTACTTC. This encodes CASSSRGENLSQETQYF.

The V gene is TRBV28, the J gene TRBJ2-6, with D unresolved. CDR1 is MDHEN, CDR2 SYDVKM, per germline. V shed 7 bases and J shed 0 bases, with 4 bases lying between them. This CDR3 is built from 13 residues. CDR3 in amino acids: CASTGSGANVLTF. CDR3 coding DNA: TGTGCCAGCACGGGCTCTGGGGCCAACGTCCTGACTTTC.

CDR3 sequence: CSASRRDRGHTDTQYF. CDR3 bases: TGCAGTGCTAGTCGACGGGACAGGGGTCACACAGATACGCAGTATTTT. The V and J genes are TRBV20-1 and TRBJ2-3; 10 bases are shared with TRBD1. Germline V gives CDR1 DFQATT, CDR2 SNEGSKA (reference sequence). The CDR3 contains 16 residues. Trimming cost V 3 bases and J 2 bases; bases outside gene matches: 8.

V gene TRBV4-1 combines with J gene TRBJ2-1; TRBD2 matches 10 bases. The CDR3 consists of 20 residues. The ends lost 4 bases at V and 8 bases at J; junction bases unmatched: 23. Germline V lookup: CDR1 MGHRA, CDR2 YSYEKL. For the CDR3, the DNA is TGCGCCAGCAGCCCTACCTTAGCTCTAGCGGGAGACTGGGTCTGGGATGAGCAGTTCTTC. This encodes CASSPTLALAGDWVWDEQFF.

The chain recombines TRBV9 with TRBJ2-3, with TRBD2 matching over 7 bases. Germline CDR1 reads SGDLS; CDR2 reads YYNGEE. V dropped 0 bases and J dropped 0; count of bases not matched to a gene: 10. CDR3 length equals 18 residues. The CDR3 spells CASSVATASGSSTDTQYF. The CDR3 DNA is TGTGCCAGCAGCGTAGCTACGGCTAGCGGCAGTAGCACAGATACGCAGTATTTT.

The J gene is TRBJ2-3, the V gene TRBV10-1; possibly TRBD2 for D (6 bases). This CDR3 is built from 14 residues. The ends were cut back, 5 bases at V and 1 base at J, with 10 bases in the middle. Per the germline V gene, CDR1 is WNHNN and CDR2 is SYGVQD (reference sequence). The CDR3 sequence is CASSRVAGTDTQYF. The CDR3, as DNA: TGCGCCAGCAGTCGCGTAGCGGGCACAGATACGCAGTATTTT.

The chain links TRBV27 to TRBJ1-2; 8 bases match TRBD1. Germline values: CDR1 MNHEY, CDR2 SMNVEV (reference sequence). This CDR3 has 15 amino acids. J was trimmed by 2 bases and V by 5 bases; bases with no gene match: 7. The CDR3 reads CASSVQGAKNYGYTF. The CDR3 DNA follows: TGTGCCAGCAGTGTCCAGGGGGCGAAGAACTATGGCTACACCTTC.

The rearrangement joins TRBV5-1 to TRBJ1-1, with D possibly TRBD1 on 5 matching bases. Per the germline V gene, CDR1 is SGHRS and CDR2 is YFSETQ. CDR3 size: 16 residues. V gave up 0 bases and J gave up 4 bases, with 16 bases separating them. The CDR3 DNA is TGCGCCAGCAGCTTGGCTGGGAGTCAGGGAGGCACTGAAGCTTTCTTT. Its translation is CASSLAGSQGGTEAFF.